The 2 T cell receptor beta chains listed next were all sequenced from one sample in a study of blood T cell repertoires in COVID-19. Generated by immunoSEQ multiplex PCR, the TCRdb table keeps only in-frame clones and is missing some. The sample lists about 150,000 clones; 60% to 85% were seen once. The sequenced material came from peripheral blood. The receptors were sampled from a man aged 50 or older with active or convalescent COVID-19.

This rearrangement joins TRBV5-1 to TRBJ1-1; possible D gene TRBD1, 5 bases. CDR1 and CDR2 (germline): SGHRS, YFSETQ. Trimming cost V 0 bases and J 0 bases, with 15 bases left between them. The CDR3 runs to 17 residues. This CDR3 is CASSLGRGLYMNTEAFF. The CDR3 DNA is TGCGCCAGCAGCTTGGGTCGGGGGTTGTATATGAACACTGAAGCTTTCTTT.

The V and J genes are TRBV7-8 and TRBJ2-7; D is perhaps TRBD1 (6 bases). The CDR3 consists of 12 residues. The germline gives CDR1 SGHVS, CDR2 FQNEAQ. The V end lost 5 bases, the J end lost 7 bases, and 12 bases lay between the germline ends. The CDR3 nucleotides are TGTGCCAGCAGCATGGGGGCGAGTGAGCAGTACTTC. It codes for CASSMGASEQYF.